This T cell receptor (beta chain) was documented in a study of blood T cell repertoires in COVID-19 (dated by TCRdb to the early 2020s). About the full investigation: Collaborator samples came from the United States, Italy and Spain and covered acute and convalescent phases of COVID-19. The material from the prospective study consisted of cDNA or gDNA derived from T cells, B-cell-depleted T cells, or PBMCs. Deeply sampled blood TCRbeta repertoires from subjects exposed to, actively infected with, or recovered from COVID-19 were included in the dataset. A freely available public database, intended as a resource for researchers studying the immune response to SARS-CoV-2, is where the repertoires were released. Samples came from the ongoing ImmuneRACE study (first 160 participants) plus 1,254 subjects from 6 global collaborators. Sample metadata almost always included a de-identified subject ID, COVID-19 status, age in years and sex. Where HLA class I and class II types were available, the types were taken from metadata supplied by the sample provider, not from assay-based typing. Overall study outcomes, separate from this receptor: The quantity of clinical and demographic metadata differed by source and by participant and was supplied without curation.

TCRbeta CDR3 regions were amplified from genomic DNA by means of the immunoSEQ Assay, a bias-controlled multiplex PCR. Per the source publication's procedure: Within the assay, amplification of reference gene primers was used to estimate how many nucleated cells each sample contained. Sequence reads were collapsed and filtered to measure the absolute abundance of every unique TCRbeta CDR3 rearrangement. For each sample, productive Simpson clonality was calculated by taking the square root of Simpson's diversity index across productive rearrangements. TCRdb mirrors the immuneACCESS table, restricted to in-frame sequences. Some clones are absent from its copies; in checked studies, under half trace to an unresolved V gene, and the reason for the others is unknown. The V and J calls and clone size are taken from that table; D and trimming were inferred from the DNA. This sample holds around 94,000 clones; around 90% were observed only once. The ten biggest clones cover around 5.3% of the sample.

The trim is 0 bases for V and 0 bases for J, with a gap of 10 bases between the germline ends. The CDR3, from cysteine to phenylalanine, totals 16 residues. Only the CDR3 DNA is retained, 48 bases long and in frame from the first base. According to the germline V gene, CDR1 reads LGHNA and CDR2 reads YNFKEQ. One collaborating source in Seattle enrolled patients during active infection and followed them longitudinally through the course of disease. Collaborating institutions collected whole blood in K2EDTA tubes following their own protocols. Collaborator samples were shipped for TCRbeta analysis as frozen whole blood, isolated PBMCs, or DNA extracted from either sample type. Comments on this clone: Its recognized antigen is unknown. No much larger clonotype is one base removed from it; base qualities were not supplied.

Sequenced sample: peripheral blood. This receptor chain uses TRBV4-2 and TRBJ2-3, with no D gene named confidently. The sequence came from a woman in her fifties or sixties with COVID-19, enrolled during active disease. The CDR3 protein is CASSQDRFSSTDTQYF. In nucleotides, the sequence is TGTGCCAGCAGCCAAGACAGGTTTTCTAGCACAGATACGCAGTATTTT.